This TCR beta chain was obtained from a study of cytomegalovirus exposure and HLA in healthy donors (dated by TCRdb to the late 2010s). As for the study more broadly: An earlier analysis of roughly 630 of the donors reported about 250 Gb of sequence data and 117 million unique TCR beta sequences from some 180 million T cells. Around 320 gigabases of sequencing data and approximately 80 million unique TCR sequences were included in an early release covering about 700 HLA-typed donors. Of the 398 genotyped donors, about 80% fell in the genetic ancestry cluster associated with self-reported Caucasian donors. The aim of the study was to test whether cataloging public T cell receptors could identify signatures of past pathogen exposure. Using immunosequencing, the study profiled T cell repertoires from 500 to 800 subjects and related those repertoires to cytomegalovirus serostatus. Besides the first cohort of some 670 subjects, a separate validation cohort made up of over 100 different subjects was used. The study combined high-throughput TCR immunosequencing, statistical association of individual TCRs with disease status, and machine learning to predict cytomegalovirus infection status. A later analysis re-examined previously published TCR beta repertoires from more than 650 donors and added high-resolution HLA genotyping to investigate patterns of TCR occurrence. In the later analysis, no new phenotypic data were used to find candidate immune exposures; instead, reliance was placed on TCR beta sequences and their occurrence across donors. In an earlier analysis of 550 to 700 of the donors, high-throughput TCR beta sequencing was used to judge whether each TCR beta V gene segment behaved as functional or pseudogenic. Donor age, sex, ethnicity and CMV serostatus were collected together with the repertoire data. Genome-wide SNP genotypes for about 65% of the 666 donors were used in a later genetic analysis, which treated that subset as a discovery cohort. All discovery cohort repertoires had been generated using a single sequencing platform. Class I and class II HLA loci were covered by the typing at four-digit resolution. The number of typed donors differed by locus: roughly 620-630 for A, B, C, DRB1 and DQB1; approximately 530 for DQA1; 606 for DPA1; and about 470 for DPB1. Because of strong linkage in the cohort, a few DR-DQ haplotypes were treated as single units for association and clustering. Among under 450 genotyped donors of the cohort, an average of approximately 240,000 unique TCR beta nucleotide sequences were sequenced per donor, about a sixth of them non-productive.

The library was generated by the immunoSEQ multiplex PCR assay. For the multiplex PCR, a mixture combining 60 forward primers for TCR Vbeta segments and 13 reverse primers for TCR Jbeta segments was used. The CDR3 region of rearranged TCR beta genes was amplified from genomic DNA with a multiplex PCR assay. The amplified TCR beta libraries were sequenced on the Illumina HiSeq System as 87-base-pair reads. Regarding the original processing steps: A later analysis counted tens of millions of unique TCR beta chains across the 550 to 750 repertoires, and some 12 million of these chains were shared by at least two donors. To remove PCR and sequencing errors, raw reads were error-corrected and collapsed into unique sequences using a nearest-neighbor algorithm that merged closely related sequences. Alignment of CDR3 sequences to IMGT reference sequences was used to assign V, D and J gene segments. For a sequence to be retained, at least a six-nucleotide match to both a V gene segment and a J gene segment was required. A rearrangement was called productive if the CDR3 had no stop codons and remained in frame with V and J, and every other rearrangement was called non-productive. Following IMGT convention, CDR3 was defined as the stretch from the second conserved V-encoded cysteine up to the conserved J-encoded phenylalanine. In an earlier analysis of 587 of the donors, sequences lacking an unambiguous match to a single V gene segment were excluded. An earlier analysis of several hundred of the donors called V segments functional above 56.7% productive rearrangements and segregating when the between-donor standard deviation exceeded 5%. A statistical classification framework was developed to diagnose cytomegalovirus status using the catalog of TCR beta chain sequences. In a later analysis, V and J genes were assigned by comparing TCR nucleotide sequences against IMGT/GENE-DB human TR gene sequences. A later analysis assigned CDR3 sequences and most-parsimonious VDJ recombination scenarios with the TCRdist pipeline. In a later analysis, every TCR beta chain was defined by the combination of its CDR3 amino acid sequence and its V-gene family, and reads without a unique V-gene family were dropped. To address suspected cross-contamination and a sequencing artifact, a later analysis removed 592 highly shared, low-generation-probability nucleotide sequences. A later analysis calculated a clonal expansion index for each public chain from normalized within-repertoire ranks of inferred template counts. Generation probabilities in a later analysis came from a VDJ recombination model fitted to out-of-frame rearrangements, and those results were checked against IGoR. A later analysis scored TCR-TCR, TCR-HLA and TCR-CMV co-occurrence with hypergeometric tests, applying a repertoire-size bias correction to TCR pairs. A later analysis estimated false discovery rates by permuting HLA or CMV assignments 20 times. In a later analysis, co-occurring TCRs were grouped with DBSCAN, and TCRdist sequence similarity was added when clustering was performed within HLA-allele-positive subsets. For co-occurrence clustering, repertoires with fewer than 30,000 or more than 120,000 public chains were excluded, along with roughly five repertoires with anomalous nucleotide sharing. TCRdb re-hosts the immuneACCESS table, in-frame sequences only. Its copies lack some clones; in the studies checked, an unresolved V gene accounts for under half of them, and the cause for the rest is not known. From that table come the V and J calls and clone size; the DNA was used to work out D and trimming. The sample table shows fewer than 250,000 clones, and about 83% are seen once. Clones ranked in the top ten supply 1% to 1.5% of the sample.

For this clone: This receptor's antigen is unknown. No base qualities exist here, and no much larger clone lies one base off it.

V and J are truncated by 5 bases and 2 bases respectively, leaving an intervening sequence of 12 bases. The germline V gene encodes CDR1 SGHVS and CDR2 FNYEAQ. The CDR3 has 15 amino acids, counting the end cysteine and phenylalanine. Of the read, only the CDR3 DNA is kept; its 45 bases are in frame from base 1. What the research found in general, with its limitations: Across donors, most TCR sequences were observed very rarely, whereas some public TCRs were present in many individuals. Immune exposure information for the cohort was limited to CMV serostatus. Compared with the roughly 670-donor mean, donors in an Asian-associated ancestry cluster had fewer N-insertions in productive TCRs, according to a later genetic analysis. The 87-base-pair reads could not distinguish some IMGT-functional V segments, including TRBV6-2 and TRBV6-3, so those segments were excluded. A cluster of highly shared sequence variants was judged likely to represent a technical artifact of the sequencing pipeline. Cytomegalovirus status was reported to be diagnosed by the classifier with high specificity and sensitivity in both the original and validation cohorts. According to a later analysis, parvovirus B19, influenza, CMV and Epstein-Barr virus appeared linked to several top co-occurrence clusters. Sequencing depth was assumed to be roughly uniform across donors in the presence/absence analyses, though that assumption may not hold. The authors suggested that the approach could potentially be extended to other disease states and immunological phenotypes. A later analysis found that TCR association rates varied across HLA loci, with DRB1 alleles showing the most associated TCRs and HLA-C alleles the fewest. In vitro tests confirmed that a few of the cytomegalovirus-associated TCR beta chains recognize cytomegalovirus antigens. A later genetic analysis associated a missense DCLRE1C variant with V-gene and J-gene trimming of TCR beta chains, and an independent cohort replicated the association. The earlier analysis of 587 of the donors excluded fewer than 20 rarely observed V segments, including chromosome 9 orphons, because counts were too low. In the study, 150 to 200 TCR beta chains were listed as associated with cytomegalovirus. In a later analysis, HLA-associated TCR beta chains were found to be more clonally expanded and to have lower generation probabilities than equally common non-associated chains. Specific HLA alleles were associated with roughly 16,000 TCR beta sequences at a false discovery rate of 0.05 in a later analysis. A further reported finding was that TCR beta sequences accurately predicted the HLA-A and HLA-B alleles for most subjects in the first cohort. According to a later analysis, most CMV-associated TCR beta chains appeared to be HLA-restricted, and the HLA associations seemed to be driven largely by CMV exposure. Correlated functional status among segregating V segments might be attributable to linkage disequilibrium, but an unknown experimental factor could not be ruled out. Because HLA typing was unavailable for some donors at each locus, only the typed subset was used in association tests. When HLA alleles, especially DR and DQ, strongly co-occurred, attributing TCR associations to individual alleles was difficult. Only TCR beta chains were sequenced in this cohort, and the absence of alpha or paired-chain data limited detectable features. In an earlier analysis of some 550 of the donors, most TCR beta V segments were observed in productive rearrangements about 87% or about 30% of the time, broadly matching IMGT annotations.

The cohort consisted of some 730 healthy bone marrow donors. At the time of sampling, every cohort member was nominally healthy, though immune exposures that went unrecorded were likely present. CMV serostatus was recorded as positive for roughly 290 and negative for about 50% of the roughly 670 cohort members, whereas no CMV serostatus was recorded for the donor in question. A peripheral blood sample was collected from each donor, and TCR beta sequencing was performed on peripheral blood mononuclear cells. Genomic DNA extraction from the blood cell samples was performed with the Qiagen DNeasy Blood Extraction Kit.

The sequence was collected from a human donor in good health. The sample consisted of PBMCs. The rearranged chain carries TRBV7-6 and TRBJ1-4, and TRBD1 may be the D gene, going by 5 matching bases. The CDR3 in this case is CASSTRAGTNEKLFF. DNA sequence: TGTGCCAGCAGCACCCGGGCAGGGACTAATGAAAAACTGTTTTTT.